The source of this TCR beta chain is a study of blood T cell repertoires in COVID-19. Method: immunoSEQ multiplex PCR; TCRdb's copy keeps in-frame clones and lacks some. The sample has 220,000 or so clones, approximately 83% seen once. Germline V CDR1 and CDR2: LGHNT, FRNRAP. J was trimmed by 5 bases and V by 8 bases; bases with no gene match: 6. This CDR3 has 13 residues. The sample taken for sequencing was peripheral blood. The genes are TRBV12-5 and TRBJ2-1, with TRBD2 matching 7 bases. The TCR sequence derives from a woman younger than 45 who had recovered from COVID-19. CDR3 loop: CASRAGEDNEQFF. The CDR3, as DNA: TGTGCTAGTAGGGCGGGGGAGGACAATGAGCAGTTCTTC.